This T cell receptor beta chain was observed in a study of blood T cell repertoires in COVID-19. V lost 6 bases, J lost 8 bases, and 13 bases stayed unmatched. CDR3 length: 15 residues. Germline V lookup: CDR1 SNHLY, CDR2 FYNNEI. TCRdb's table, derived via immunoSEQ multiplex PCR, lists solely in-frame clones and lacks some. The data contain 200,000 or so clones, approximately 84% of them singletons. This sequence was found in a human donor with acute or convalescent COVID-19. The donor label of this sample is uncertain. The V gene is TRBV2, the J gene TRBJ1-2, with TRBD1 matching 9 bases. The sample was peripheral blood. CDR3 amino acids: CASSGTGRTAGGYTF. In DNA, the CDR3 is TGTGCCAGCAGCGGGACAGGGAGGACCGCAGGGGGCTACACCTTC.